In its sample, the clone carrying this TCR beta chain was seen a few times. The antigen remains undetermined. This CDR3 contains 19 residues. Germline V gives CDR1 SGHKS, CDR2 YYEKEE (reference sequence). J was trimmed by 9 bases and V by 4 bases; bases with no gene match: 19. Method: immunoSEQ multiplex PCR; TCRdb's copy keeps in-frame clones and lacks some. The sample has about 100,000 clones, about 86% seen once; the top ten hold more than 4.5%. The data were taken from a study of T cell responses to AZD1222 COVID-19 vaccine. General study points: Across the whole spike, CD4 TCRs peaked at regions 160-218 and 743-854. At baseline, just 6 or 7 AZD1222 recipients tested seropositive. In a largely white British group with more females than males, clonal diversity was possibly underestimated.

The sequence was obtained from an adult in good health. Sequences were derived from peripheral blood, sampled on day 0 of AZD1222 vaccination. V and J are TRBV5-5 and TRBJ1-6; 10 nucleotides line up with TRBD1. CDR3 region: CASSNRDRGEPRSLSPLHF. The CDR3 region has the DNA TGTGCCAGCAGCAACCGGGACAGGGGAGAACCGAGATCCCTTTCACCCCTCCACTTT.